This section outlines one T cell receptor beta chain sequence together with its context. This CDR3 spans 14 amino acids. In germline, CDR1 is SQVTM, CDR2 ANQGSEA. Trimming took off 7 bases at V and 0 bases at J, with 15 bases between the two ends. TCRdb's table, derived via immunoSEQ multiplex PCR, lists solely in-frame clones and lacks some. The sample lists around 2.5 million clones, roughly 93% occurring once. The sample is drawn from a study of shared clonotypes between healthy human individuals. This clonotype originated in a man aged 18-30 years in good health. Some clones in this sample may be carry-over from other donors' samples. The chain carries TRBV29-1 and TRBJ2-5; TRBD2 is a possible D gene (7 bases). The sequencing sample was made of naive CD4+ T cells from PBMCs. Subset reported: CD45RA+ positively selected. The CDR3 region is CSARRGAYQETQYF. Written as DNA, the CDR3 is TGCAGCGCCAGACGGGGGGCGTACCAAGAGACCCAGTACTTC.